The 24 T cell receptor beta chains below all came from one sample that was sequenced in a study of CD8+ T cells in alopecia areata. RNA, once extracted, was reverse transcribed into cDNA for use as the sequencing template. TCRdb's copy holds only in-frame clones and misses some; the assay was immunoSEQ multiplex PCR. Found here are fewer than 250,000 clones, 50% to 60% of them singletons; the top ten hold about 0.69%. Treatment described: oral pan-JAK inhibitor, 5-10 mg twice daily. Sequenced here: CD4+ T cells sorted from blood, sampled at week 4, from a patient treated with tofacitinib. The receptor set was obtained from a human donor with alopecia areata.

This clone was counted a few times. CDR3 bases: TGTGCCTGGAGTCCCGCCAGGGATAAAGCTTTCTTT. It specifies CAWSPARDKAFF. The chain couples TRBV30 to TRBJ1-1; tentatively, D is TRBD1 (5 bases). Germline CDR1 is GTSNPN and CDR2 is SVGIG (reference sequence). V lost 2 bases and J lost 9, with 13 bases in between. The CDR3 spans 12 residues.

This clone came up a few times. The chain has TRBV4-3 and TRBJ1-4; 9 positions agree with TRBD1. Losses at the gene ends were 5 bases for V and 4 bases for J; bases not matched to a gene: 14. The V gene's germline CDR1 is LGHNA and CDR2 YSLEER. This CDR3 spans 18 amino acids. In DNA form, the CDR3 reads TGCGCCAGCAGCTCCTTAAGGGGGCCGGGACAGGGTAATGAAAAACTGTTTTTT. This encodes CASSSLRGPGQGNEKLFF.

The CDR3: CASSFFFEGGANEQFF. The CDR3 DNA is TGTGCCAGCAGCTTTTTTTTCGAGGGAGGGGCCAATGAGCAGTTCTTC. The V call is TRBV13, the J call TRBJ2-1, with TRBD2 identical over 7 bases. The V and J ends lost 3 bases and 6 bases, in that order; junction bases with no gene match: 11. This CDR3 contains 16 residues. CDR1 and CDR2 (germline): PRHDT, FYEKMQ (reference sequence).

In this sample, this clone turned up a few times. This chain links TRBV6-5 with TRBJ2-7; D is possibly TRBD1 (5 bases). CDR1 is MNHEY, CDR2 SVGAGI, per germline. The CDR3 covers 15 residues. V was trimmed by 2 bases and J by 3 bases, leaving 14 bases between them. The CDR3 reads CASSYRGFGYYEQYF. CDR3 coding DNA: TGTGCCAGCAGTTACAGGGGCTTCGGGTACTACGAGCAGTACTTC.

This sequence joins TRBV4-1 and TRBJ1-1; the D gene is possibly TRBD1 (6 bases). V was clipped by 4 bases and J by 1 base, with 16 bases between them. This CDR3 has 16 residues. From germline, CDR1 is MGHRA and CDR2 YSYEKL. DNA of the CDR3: TGCGCCAGCAGCCTATCCTCAACAGGGACGAACACTGAAGCTTTCTTT. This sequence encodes CASSLSSTGTNTEAFF.

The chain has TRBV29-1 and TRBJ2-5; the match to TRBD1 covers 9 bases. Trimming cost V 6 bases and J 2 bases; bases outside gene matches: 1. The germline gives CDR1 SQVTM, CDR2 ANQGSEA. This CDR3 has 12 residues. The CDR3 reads CSVTGGQETQYF. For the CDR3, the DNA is TGCAGCGTGACAGGGGGACAAGAGACCCAGTACTTC.

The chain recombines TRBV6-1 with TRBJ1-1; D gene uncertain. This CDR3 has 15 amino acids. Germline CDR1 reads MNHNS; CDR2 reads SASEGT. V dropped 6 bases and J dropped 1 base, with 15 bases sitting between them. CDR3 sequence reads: CASSPSRRPNTEAFF. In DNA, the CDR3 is TGTGCCAGCAGCCCTTCCCGCAGGCCGAACACTGAAGCTTTCTTT.

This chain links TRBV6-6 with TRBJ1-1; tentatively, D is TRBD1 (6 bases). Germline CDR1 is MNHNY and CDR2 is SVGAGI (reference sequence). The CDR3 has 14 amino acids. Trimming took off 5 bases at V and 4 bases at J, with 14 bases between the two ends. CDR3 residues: CASSAGDVGTEAFF. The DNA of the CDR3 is TGTGCCAGCAGTGCAGGGGATGTGGGCACTGAAGCTTTCTTT.

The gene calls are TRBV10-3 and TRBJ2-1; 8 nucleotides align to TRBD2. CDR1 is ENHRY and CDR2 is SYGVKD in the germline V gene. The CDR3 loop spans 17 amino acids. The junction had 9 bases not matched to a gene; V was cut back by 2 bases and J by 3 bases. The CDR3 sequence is CAISEISPREGYNEQFF. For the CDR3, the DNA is TGTGCCATCAGTGAGATCAGCCCCCGGGAGGGCTACAATGAGCAGTTCTTC.

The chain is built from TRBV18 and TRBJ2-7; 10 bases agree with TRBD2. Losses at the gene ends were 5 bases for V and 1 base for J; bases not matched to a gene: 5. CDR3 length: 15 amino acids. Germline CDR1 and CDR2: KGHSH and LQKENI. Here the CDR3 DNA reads TGTGCCAGCTCAATGACTAGCGGGCCGTCCTACGAGCAGTACTTC. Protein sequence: CASSMTSGPSYEQYF.

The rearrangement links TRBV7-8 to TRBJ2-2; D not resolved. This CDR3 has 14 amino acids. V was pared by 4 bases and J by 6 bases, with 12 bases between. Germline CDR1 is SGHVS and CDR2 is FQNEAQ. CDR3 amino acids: CASSSPPWPGELFF. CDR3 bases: TGTGCCAGCAGCTCGCCCCCCTGGCCCGGGGAGCTGTTTTTT.

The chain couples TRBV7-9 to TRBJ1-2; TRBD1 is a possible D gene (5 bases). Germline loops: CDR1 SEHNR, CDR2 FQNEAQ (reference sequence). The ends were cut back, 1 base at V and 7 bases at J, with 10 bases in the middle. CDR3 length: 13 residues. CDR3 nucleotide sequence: TGTGCCAGCAGCTTAGGAGGGGTCTTTGGCTACACCTTC. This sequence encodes CASSLGGVFGYTF.

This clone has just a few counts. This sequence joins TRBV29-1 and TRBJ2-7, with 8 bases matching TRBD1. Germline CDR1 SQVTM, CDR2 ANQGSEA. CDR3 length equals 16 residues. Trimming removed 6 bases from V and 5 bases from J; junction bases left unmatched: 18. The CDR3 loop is CSVSGLQGQGANEQYF. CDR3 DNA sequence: TGCAGCGTCTCCGGCCTCCAAGGGCAGGGGGCGAACGAGCAGTACTTC.

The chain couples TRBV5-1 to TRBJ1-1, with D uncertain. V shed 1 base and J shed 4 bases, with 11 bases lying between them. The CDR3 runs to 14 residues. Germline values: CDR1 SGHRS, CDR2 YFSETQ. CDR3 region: CASSLMTTGTEAFF. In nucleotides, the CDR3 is TGCGCCAGCAGCTTGATGACGACGGGCACTGAAGCTTTCTTT.

The CDR3 is CSVAMPGRGLGEQYF. The CDR3 DNA sequence: TGCAGCGTCGCGATGCCGGGACGGGGTCTCGGGGAGCAGTACTTC. The V gene is TRBV29-1, the J gene TRBJ2-7; D tentatively fits TRBD1 or TRBD2 (5 bases each). The germline V gene has CDR1 SQVTM and CDR2 ANQGSEA. This CDR3 is built from 15 residues. V lost 6 bases to trimming and J lost 7 bases, with 25 bases between them.

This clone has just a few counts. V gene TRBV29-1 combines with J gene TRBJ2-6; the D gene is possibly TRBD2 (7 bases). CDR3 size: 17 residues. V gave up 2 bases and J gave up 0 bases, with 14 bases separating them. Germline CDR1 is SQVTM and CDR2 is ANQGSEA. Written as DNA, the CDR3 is TGCAGCGTTGAACTAGCGGACAGAAGCTCTGGGGCCAACGTCCTGACTTTC. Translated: CSVELADRSSGANVLTF.

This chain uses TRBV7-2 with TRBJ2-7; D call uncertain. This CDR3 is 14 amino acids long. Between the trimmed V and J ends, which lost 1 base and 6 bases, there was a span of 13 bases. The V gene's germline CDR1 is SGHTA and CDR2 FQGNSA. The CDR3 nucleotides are TGTGCCAGCAGCTTAGAGAACAACCTCGGCGAGCAGTACTTC. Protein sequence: CASSLENNLGEQYF.

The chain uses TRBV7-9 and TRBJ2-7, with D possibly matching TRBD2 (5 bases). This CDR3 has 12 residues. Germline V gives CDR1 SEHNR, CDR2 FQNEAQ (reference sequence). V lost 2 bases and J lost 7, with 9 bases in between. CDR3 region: CASSLSSGEQYF. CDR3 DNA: TGTGCCAGCAGCTTATCCTCGGGAGAGCAGTACTTC. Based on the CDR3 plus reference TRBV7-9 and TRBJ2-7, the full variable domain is DTGVSQNPRHKITKRGQNVTFRCDPISEHNRLYWYRQTLGQGPEFLTYFQNEAQLEKSRLLSDRFSAERPKGSFSTLEIQRTEQGDSAMYLCASSLSSGEQYFGPGTRLTVT.

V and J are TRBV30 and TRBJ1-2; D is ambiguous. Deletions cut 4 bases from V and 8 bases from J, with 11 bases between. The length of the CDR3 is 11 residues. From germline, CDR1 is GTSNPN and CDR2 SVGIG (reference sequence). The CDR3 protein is CAWTKTGGYTF. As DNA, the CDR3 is TGTGCCTGGACTAAGACGGGGGGCTACACCTTC.

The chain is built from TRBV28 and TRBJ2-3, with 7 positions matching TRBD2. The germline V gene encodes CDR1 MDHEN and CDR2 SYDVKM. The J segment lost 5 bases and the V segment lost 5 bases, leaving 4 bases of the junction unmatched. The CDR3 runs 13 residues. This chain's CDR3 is CASSTIAGDTQYF. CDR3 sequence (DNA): TGTGCCAGCAGTACAATAGCGGGAGATACGCAGTATTTT.

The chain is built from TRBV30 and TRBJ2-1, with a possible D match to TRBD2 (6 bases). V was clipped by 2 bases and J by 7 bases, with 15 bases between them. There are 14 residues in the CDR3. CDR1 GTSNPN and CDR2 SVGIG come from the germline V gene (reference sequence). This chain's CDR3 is CAWSPLTRRNEQFF. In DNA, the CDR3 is TGTGCCTGGAGTCCCCTGACTAGAAGGAATGAGCAGTTCTTC.

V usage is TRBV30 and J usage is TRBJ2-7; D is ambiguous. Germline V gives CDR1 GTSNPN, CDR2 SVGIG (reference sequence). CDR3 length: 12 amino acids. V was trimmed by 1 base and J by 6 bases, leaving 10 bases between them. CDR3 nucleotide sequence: TGTGCCTGGAGTGACCAGGATCGCGAGCAGTACTTC. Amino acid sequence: CAWSDQDREQYF.

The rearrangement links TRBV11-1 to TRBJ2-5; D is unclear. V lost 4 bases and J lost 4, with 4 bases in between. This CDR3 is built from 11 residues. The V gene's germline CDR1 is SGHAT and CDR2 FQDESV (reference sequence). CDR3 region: CASSSGETQYF. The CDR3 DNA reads TGTGCCAGCAGCTCGGGAGAGACCCAGTACTTC.

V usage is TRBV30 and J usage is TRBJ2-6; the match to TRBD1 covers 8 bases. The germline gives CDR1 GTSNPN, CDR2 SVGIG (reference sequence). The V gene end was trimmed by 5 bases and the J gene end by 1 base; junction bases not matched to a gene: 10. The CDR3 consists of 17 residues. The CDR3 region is CAWATGQGRSGANVLTF. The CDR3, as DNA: TGTGCCTGGGCAACCGGACAGGGAAGATCTGGGGCCAACGTCCTGACTTTC.